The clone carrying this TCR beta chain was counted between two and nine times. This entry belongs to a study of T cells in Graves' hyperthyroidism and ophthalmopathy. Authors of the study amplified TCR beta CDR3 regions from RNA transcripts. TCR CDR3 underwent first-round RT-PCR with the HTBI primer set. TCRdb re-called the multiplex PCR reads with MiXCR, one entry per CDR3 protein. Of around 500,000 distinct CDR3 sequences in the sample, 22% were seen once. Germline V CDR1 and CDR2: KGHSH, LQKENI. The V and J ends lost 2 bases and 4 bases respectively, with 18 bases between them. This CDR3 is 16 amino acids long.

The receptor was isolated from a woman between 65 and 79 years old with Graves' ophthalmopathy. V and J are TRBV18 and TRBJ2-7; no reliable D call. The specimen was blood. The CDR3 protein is CASSPRPLSGFYEQYF. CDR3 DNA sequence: TGTGCCAGCTCACCAAGACCCTTATCGGGCTTTTACGAGCAGTACTTC.